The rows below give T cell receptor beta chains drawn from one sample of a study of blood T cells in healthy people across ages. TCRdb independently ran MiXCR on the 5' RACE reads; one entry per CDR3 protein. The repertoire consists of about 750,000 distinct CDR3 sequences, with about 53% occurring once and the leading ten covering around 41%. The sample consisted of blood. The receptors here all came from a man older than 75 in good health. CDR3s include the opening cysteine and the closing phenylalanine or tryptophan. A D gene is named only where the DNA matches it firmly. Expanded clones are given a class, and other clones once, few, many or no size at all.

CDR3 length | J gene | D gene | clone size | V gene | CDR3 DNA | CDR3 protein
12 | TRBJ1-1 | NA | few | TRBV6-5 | TGTGCCAGCAGTGGAGTAGGTACTGAAGCTTTCTTT | CASSGVGTEAFF
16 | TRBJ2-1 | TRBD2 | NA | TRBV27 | TGTGCCAGCAGTTCGCGGACTAGCGGGGCCTACAATGAGCAGTTCTTC | CASSSRTSGAYNEQFF
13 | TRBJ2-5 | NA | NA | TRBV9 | TGTGCCGGCAGCCTGGACCCAACTCGGGAGCAGTACTTC | CAGSLDPTREQYF
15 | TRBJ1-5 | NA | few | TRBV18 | TGTGCCAGCTCGGTGGGGAGGGGGTCCGCTCAGCCCCAGCATTTT | CASSVGRGSAQPQHF
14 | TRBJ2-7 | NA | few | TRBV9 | TGTGCCAGCAGCGGGTCCGGTAGGGTGGACGAGCAGTACTTC | CASSGSGRVDEQYF
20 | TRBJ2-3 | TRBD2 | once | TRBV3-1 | TGTGCCAGCAGCCAGGCCAACATCCCCCTAGCGGGAGTACTCGGAGATACGCAGTATTTT | CASSQANIPLAGVLGDTQYF
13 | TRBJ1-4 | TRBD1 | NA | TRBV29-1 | TGCAGCGTTGAAGAGTCAAACAGGGGAAAACTGTTTTTT | CSVEESNRGKLFF
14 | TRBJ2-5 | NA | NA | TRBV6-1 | TGTGCCAGCAGTACCCGGGACGGGACCGGGACCCAGTACTTC | CASSTRDGTGTQYF
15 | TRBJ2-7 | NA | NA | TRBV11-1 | TGTGCCAGCAGCCTCGAACTGATCTCCTACAATGAGCAGTACTTC | CASSLELISYNEQYF
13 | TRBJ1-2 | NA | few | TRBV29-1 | TGCAGCGTTGCGTGGGACGCATTAGGGGGCTACACCTTC | CSVAWDALGGYTF
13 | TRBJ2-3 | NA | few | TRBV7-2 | TGTGCCAGCAGCCAGACCCCAACGGATACGCAGTATTTT | CASSQTPTDTQYF
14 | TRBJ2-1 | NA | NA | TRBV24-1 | TGTGCCACCAGTGATTTAAGCTGGGGCAATGAGCAGTTCTTC | CATSDLSWGNEQFF
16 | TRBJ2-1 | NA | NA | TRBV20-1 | TGCAGTGCTAGAAGCGCGGTCAGCCGCTCCTACAATGAGCAGTTCTTC | CSARSAVSRSYNEQFF
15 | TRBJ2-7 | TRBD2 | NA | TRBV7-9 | TGTGCCAGCAGCTTAGGAGCAGCGGGAGATAACGAGCAGTACTTC | CASSLGAAGDNEQYF
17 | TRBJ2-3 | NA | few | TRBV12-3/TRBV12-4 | TGTGCCAGCAGTTTAGGTGGAGGGGGGGGACGGGCAGATACGCAGTATTTT | CASSLGGGGGRADTQYF
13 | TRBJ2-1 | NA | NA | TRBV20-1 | TGCAGTGGCGACCGGGACCCCCGGGATGAGCAGTTCTTC | CSGDRDPRDEQFF
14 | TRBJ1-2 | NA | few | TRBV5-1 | TGCGCCACCAGAGGGACGTTATCTAACTATGGCTACACCTTC | CATRGTLSNYGYTF
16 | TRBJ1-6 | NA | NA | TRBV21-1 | TGTGCCAGCAGCAATTCCAGGACGCAGATTACTTCACCCCTCCACTTT | CASSNSRTQITSPLHF
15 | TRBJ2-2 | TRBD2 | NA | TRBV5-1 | TGCGCCAGCAGCTTGGGAAGGCGGGGGACCGGGGAGCTGTTTTTT | CASSLGRRGTGELFF
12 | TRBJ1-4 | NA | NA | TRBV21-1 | TGTGCCAAGCAGTGGGTTCATGAAAAACTGTTTTTT | CAKQWVHEKLFF
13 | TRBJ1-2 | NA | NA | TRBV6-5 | TGTGCCAGCAGTTATCGGCAGAGTTATGGCTACACCTTC | CASSYRQSYGYTF
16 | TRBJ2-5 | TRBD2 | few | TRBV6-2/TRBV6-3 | TGTGCCAGCAGCTCCGATGATAGCGGGAGGAGGTTTAAGCAGTACTTC | CASSSDDSGRRFKQYF
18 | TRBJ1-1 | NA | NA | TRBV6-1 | TGTGCCAGCCGGCGGAGAGACAGACCTATTACTATGAACACTGAAGCTTTCTTT | CASRRRDRPITMNTEAFF
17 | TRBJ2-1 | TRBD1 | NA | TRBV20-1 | TGCAGTGCCACCGGGACAGGGGGGGGGATGGGACAAGAGACCCAGTTCTTC | CSATGTGGGMGQETQFF
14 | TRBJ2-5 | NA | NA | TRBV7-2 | TGTGCCAGCAGCTTAGCGGGTGGCCACAATGAGCAGTACTTC | CASSLAGGHNEQYF
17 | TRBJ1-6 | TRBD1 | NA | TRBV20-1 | TGCAGTGCTAGAGATCGGGACAGAAGCTCCTATAATTCACCCCTCCACTTT | CSARDRDRSSYNSPLHF
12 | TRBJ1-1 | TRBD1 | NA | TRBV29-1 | TGCAGCGTTAAACAGGGGGACACTGAAGCTTTCTTT | CSVKQGDTEAFF
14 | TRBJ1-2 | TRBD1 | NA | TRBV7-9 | TGTGCCAGCAGCCGCGGGACAGGGGTCTATGGCTACACCTTC | CASSRGTGVYGYTF
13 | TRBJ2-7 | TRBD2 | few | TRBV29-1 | TGCAGCGTTCTAGCGGGAGGGACGCATGAGCAGTACTTC | CSVLAGGTHEQYF
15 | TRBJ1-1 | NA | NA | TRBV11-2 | TGTGCCAGCAGCTTAGGCGAAGACCATCGCACTGAAGCTTTCTTT | CASSLGEDHRTEAFF
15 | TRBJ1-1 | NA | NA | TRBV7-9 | TGTGCCAGCAGCTTAGCCGGGACCATGCACAATGAAGCTTTCTTT | CASSLAGTMHNEAFF
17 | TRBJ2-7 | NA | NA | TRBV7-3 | TGTGCCAGCAGCTTACAGGGAGGGGGCTTCCTCTCCTACGAGCAGTACTTC | CASSLQGGGFLSYEQYF
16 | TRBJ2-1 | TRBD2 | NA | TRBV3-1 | TGTGCCAGCAGCGCCCCCGGCGGGAGGGGTTACAATGAGCAGTTCTTC | CASSAPGGRGYNEQFF
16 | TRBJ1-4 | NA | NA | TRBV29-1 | TGCAGCGCCGGTGGGGCCCCGGATTGGACTAATGAAAAACTGTTTTTT | CSAGGAPDWTNEKLFF
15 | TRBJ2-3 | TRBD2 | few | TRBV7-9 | TGTGCCAGCCGCTCAGCGGGGGCCCCCACAGATACGCAGTATTTT | CASRSAGAPTDTQYF
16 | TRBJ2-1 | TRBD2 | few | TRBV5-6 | TGTGCCAGCAGCTTGGTTGCTAGCGGGGTATACAATGAGCAGTTCTTC | CASSLVASGVYNEQFF
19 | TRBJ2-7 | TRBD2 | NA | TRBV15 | TGTGCCACCAGCAGAGATCAGGGAGTAGCGGGAGGAACGGACTACGAGCAGTACTTC | CATSRDQGVAGGTDYEQYF
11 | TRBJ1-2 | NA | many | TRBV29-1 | TGCAGCGTTGCAGGGGCGAATGGCTACACCTTC | CSVAGANGYTF
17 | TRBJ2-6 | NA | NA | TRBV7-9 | TGTGCCAGCAGCTGGTGGGGGGCAGTCGCTGGGGCCAACGTCCTGACTTTC | CASSWWGAVAGANVLTF
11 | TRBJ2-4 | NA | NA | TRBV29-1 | TGCAGCGTTGAGGAGGGGCACATTCAGTACTTC | CSVEEGHIQYF
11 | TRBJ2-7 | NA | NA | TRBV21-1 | TGTGCCAGCAGCAAAGATAACGAGCAGTACTTC | CASSKDNEQYF
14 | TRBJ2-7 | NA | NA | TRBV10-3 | TGTACCATCAGTAGGGGGGACAGCTCCTACGAGCAGTACTTC | CTISRGDSSYEQYF
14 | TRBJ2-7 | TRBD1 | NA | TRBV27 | TGTGCCAGCGGTCCTGACAGGGGAGTGAGGGAGCAGTACTTC | CASGPDRGVREQYF
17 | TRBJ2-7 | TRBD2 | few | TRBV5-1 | TGCGCCAGCAGCTTGATCGCTAGCGGGCCCGTACCCTACGAGCAGTACTTC | CASSLIASGPVPYEQYF
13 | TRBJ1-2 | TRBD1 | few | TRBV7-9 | TGTGCCAGCAGCTGGGGACAGGCGAAGGGCTACACCTTC | CASSWGQAKGYTF
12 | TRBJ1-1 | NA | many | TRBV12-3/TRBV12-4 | TGTGCCAGCAGTTTCGGGAACACTGAAGCTTTCTTT | CASSFGNTEAFF
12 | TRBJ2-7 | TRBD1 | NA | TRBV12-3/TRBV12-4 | TGTGCCAGCAGTGCACAGGGGAACGAGCAGTACTTC | CASSAQGNEQYF
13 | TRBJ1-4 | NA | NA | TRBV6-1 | TGTGCCAGCAACAAGGGGGTGATTGAAAAACTGTTTTTT | CASNKGVIEKLFF
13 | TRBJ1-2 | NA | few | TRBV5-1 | TGCGCCAGCACCCCAGGGTTGCTCTATGGCTACACCTTC | CASTPGLLYGYTF
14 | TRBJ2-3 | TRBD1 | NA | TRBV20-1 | TGCAGTGCTGAGCCGGGACAGGGTATTCATACGCAGTATTTT | CSAEPGQGIHTQYF
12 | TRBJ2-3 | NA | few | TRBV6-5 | TGTGCCAGCAGGGACAGATTCTATACGCAGTATTTT | CASRDRFYTQYF
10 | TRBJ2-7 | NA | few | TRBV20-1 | TGCAGTGCTACGACCTACGAGCAGTACTTC | CSATTYEQYF
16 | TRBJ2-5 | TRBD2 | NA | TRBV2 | TGTGCCAGCACCCGCGGGGGCAGCGGGAGGACGGAGACCCAGTACTTC | CASTRGGSGRTETQYF
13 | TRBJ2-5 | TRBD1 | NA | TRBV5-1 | TGCGCCAGCAGTCAAGGGGGCAGAGAGACCCAGTACTTC | CASSQGGRETQYF
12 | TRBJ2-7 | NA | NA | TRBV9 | TGTGCCAGCAGCGTAACTGACTACGAGCAGTACTTC | CASSVTDYEQYF
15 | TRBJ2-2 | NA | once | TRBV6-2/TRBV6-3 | TGTGCCAGCACCGCCGGGACATTGAACACCGGGGAGCTGTTTTTT | CASTAGTLNTGELFF
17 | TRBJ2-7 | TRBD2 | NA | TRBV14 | TGTGCCAGCAGCCAAGAACGAGCGGGAGGGAGGAGAAACGAGCAGTACTTC | CASSQERAGGRRNEQYF